One and the same sample provided the 19 T cell receptor beta chains below, sequenced in a study of read filtering for tumor transcriptome and immune sequencing (dated by TCRdb to between 2020 and 2021). The sample was run on an Illumina HiSeq 4000. TCR libraries were built from 400 ng RNA with the Immunoverse kit, using molecular barcoded adaptors covering alpha/delta and beta/gamma chains. TCRdb redid the processing of the public reads, applying fastp at Q25 and MiXCR, and retained in-frame beta chains. Duplicate CDR3 protein sequences are folded into a single record with the most common DNA and genes. The sample yields about 39,000 distinct CDR3 sequences; over 11% were counted once. The leading ten clones occupy around 7.3% of the sample. The sample comprised a population of CD138-negative cells sorted from bone marrow. The intended sense of this specimen's cell subset or site label: bone marrow mononuclear cells depleted of CD138+ plasma/myeloma cells by negative magnetic selection. The source is a donor aged 40 or over with multiple myeloma.

This clonotype has just a few counts. Because the CDR3 is missing its conserved closing phenylalanine or tryptophan, this is likely a read error. The chain couples TRBV11-1 to TRBJ2-5; D is tentatively TRBD1 or TRBD2 (5 bases each). This CDR3 is 14 amino acids long. Germline V gives CDR1 SGHAT, CDR2 FQDESV (reference sequence). With 4 bases removed from V and 2 bases from J, the gap between germline ends came to 11 bases. The DNA of the CDR3 is TGTGCCAGCAGCTCGGGACGCCAACAAGAGACCCAGTACCTC. Translating it yields CASSSGRQQETQYL.

This clonotype was counted many times. V gene TRBV4-2 combines with J gene TRBJ1-5; TRBD1 is a possible D gene (5 bases). CDR3 length equals 16 residues. The germline gives CDR1 LGHNA, CDR2 YNFKEQ. V dropped 0 bases and J dropped 5 bases, with 14 bases sitting between them. The DNA for the CDR3 is TGTGCCAGCAGCCAAGATAGGTCGGGGGGATATCAGCCCCAGCATTTT. This translates into CASSQDRSGGYQPQHF.

V gene TRBV20-1 combines with J gene TRBJ2-5, with 8 bases matching TRBD2. V gave up 1 base and J gave up 4 bases; unmatched junction bases: 14. Germline V gives CDR1 DFQATT, CDR2 SNEGSKA (reference sequence). The CDR3 runs 17 residues. CDR3 DNA: TGCAGTGCTAGAGGGGTAGCGGGATGGGGGATGGGAGAGACCCAGTACTTC. Residues: CSARGVAGWGMGETQYF.

This clonotype has a count of ten or more. The chain has TRBV6-5 and TRBJ2-5, with D unclear. Trimming pared 2 bases from V and 5 bases from J, leaving 3 bases between. CDR1 and CDR2 from the germline V gene are MNHEY and SVGAGI. The CDR3 has 11 residues. DNA for the CDR3: TGTGCCAGCAGTTACATCGAGACCCAGTACTTC. This sequence encodes CASSYIETQYF.

This clonotype was counted a few times. The gene calls are TRBV7-2 and TRBJ1-2; D call uncertain. This CDR3 is 16 amino acids long. Trimming left V 5 bases short and J 1 base short, with 17 bases between. Germline V gene data show CDR1 as SGHTA and CDR2 as FQGNSA. CDR3 DNA: TGTGCCAGCAGCCCCGATCGAACCTTAATTAACTATGGCTACACCTTC. Amino acid sequence: CASSPDRTLINYGYTF.

The chain's CDR3 is CASSRTGIHTGELFF. The CDR3 DNA sequence: TGTGCCAGCAGTAGGACAGGAATTCACACCGGGGAGCTGTTTTTT. The chain links TRBV6-1 to TRBJ2-2, with TRBD1 matching 7 bases. V lost 5 bases to trimming and J lost 3 bases; unmatched junction nucleotides: 6. Germline values: CDR1 MNHNS, CDR2 SASEGT. There are 15 residues in the CDR3.

This clonotype came up many times. This chain links TRBV29-1 with TRBJ2-3; 8 nucleotides line up with TRBD1. The V gene's germline CDR1 is SQVTM and CDR2 ANQGSEA. The CDR3 is 12 amino acids. The junction had 5 bases not matched to a gene; V was cut back by 7 bases and J by 5 bases. CDR3 sequence (DNA): TGCAGCGCCGGACAGGGTGGAGATACGCAGTATTTT. The encoded protein is CSAGQGGDTQYF.

This clonotype showed up many times. The rearrangement uses TRBV2 and TRBJ2-1; the match to TRBD2 covers 13 bases. The CDR3 totals 13 residues. The ends lost 6 bases at V and 7 bases at J; junction bases unmatched: 0. Germline CDR1 SNHLY, CDR2 FYNNEI. Here the CDR3 reads CASRGLAGNEQFF. Here the CDR3 DNA reads TGTGCCAGCAGGGGACTAGCGGGGAATGAGCAGTTCTTC. The full variable domain, with the rest looked up from reference TRBV2 and TRBJ2-1, is EPEVTQTPSHQVTQMGQEVILRCVPISNHLYFYWYRQILGQKVEFLVSFYNNEISEKSEIFDDQFSVERPDGSNFTLKIRSTKLEDSAMYFCASRGLAGNEQFFGPGTRLTVL.

The chain links TRBV28 to TRBJ2-7; no firm D call. CDR3 length: 13 amino acids. Germline V gene sequence: CDR1 MDHEN, CDR2 SYDVKM. Written as DNA, the CDR3 is TGTGCTGCCCAGGCAGGCGGACCCTACGAGCAGTACTTC. Protein product: CAAQAGGPYEQYF.

This clonotype was seen ten or more times. The genes are TRBV18 and TRBJ2-2, with D hard to call. The V and J ends lost 0 bases and 6 bases respectively, with 5 bases between them. CDR1 is KGHSH, CDR2 LQKENI, per germline. The CDR3 totals 13 residues. The CDR3 region is CASSPPAPGELFF. CDR3 DNA: TGTGCCAGCTCACCACCCGCCCCCGGGGAGCTGTTTTTT.

This clonotype was observed at least ten times. The DNA for the CDR3 is TGCGCCAGCAGCCAAGGCAGGGGGGATCAGCCCCAGCATTTT. Protein sequence: CASSQGRGDQPQHF. The chain combines TRBV4-1 with TRBJ1-5; TRBD1 agrees at 7 bases. J lost 5 bases, V lost 1 base, and 2 bases had no gene match. Germline V gene lookup returns CDR1 MGHRA and CDR2 YSYEKL. The CDR3 is 14 amino acids.

This clonotype has at least ten counts. This chain joins TRBV7-3 and TRBJ2-6, with no clear D. The germline CDR1 and CDR2 sequences are SGHTA and FQGTGA. The ends were cut back, 2 bases at V and 2 bases at J, with 4 bases in the middle. This CDR3 spans 14 amino acids. Here the CDR3 reads CASSLRPGANVLTF. The CDR3 DNA is TGTGCCAGCAGCTTACGACCTGGGGCCAACGTCCTGACTTTC. The full variable domain, its missing parts supplied by reference TRBV7-3 and TRBJ2-6, is GAGVSQTPSNKVTEKGKYVELRCDPISGHTALYWYRQSLGQGPEFLIYFQGTGAADDSGLPNDRFFAVRPEGSVSTLKIQRTERGDSAVYLCASSLRPGANVLTFGAGSRLTVL.

This clonotype was observed many times. The chain uses TRBV5-1 and TRBJ2-1; 10 positions match TRBD2. J lost 7 bases, V lost 3 bases, and 7 bases had no gene match. From germline, CDR1 is SGHRS and CDR2 YFSETQ. This CDR3 spans 15 amino acids. The CDR3 reads CASSYSGGSQNEQFF. The CDR3 DNA is TGCGCCAGCAGCTATAGCGGGGGGTCCCAAAATGAGCAGTTCTTC.

This clonotype was found many times. V is TRBV12-3 or TRBV12-4 and J is TRBJ2-3; D perhaps matches TRBD2 (6 bases). V was clipped by 6 bases and J by 6 bases, with 13 bases between them. This CDR3 has 13 residues. CDR3 amino acids: CASRGLVGDTQYF. The CDR3 bases are TGTGCCAGCAGGGGACTCGTGGGGGATACGCAGTATTTT.

Of note for this clonotype: A much larger clone differs by one base, so this may be a read error. The missing conserved phenylalanine or tryptophan at the end of this CDR3 makes a read error likely. V gene TRBV29-1 combines with J gene TRBJ2-7; D call uncertain. The germline V gene has CDR1 SQVTM and CDR2 ANQGSEA. The CDR3 spans 11 residues. Between the trimmed V and J ends, which lost 8 bases and 2 bases, there was a span of 10 bases. The CDR3 bases are TGCAGCAAGACCGGGCCCTACGAGCAGTACCTC. It yields the protein CSKTGPYEQYL.

The chain uses TRBV20-1 and TRBJ1-4; D uncertain. The germline gives CDR1 DFQATT, CDR2 SNEGSKA (reference sequence). V shed 3 bases and J shed 8 bases, with 19 bases lying between them. CDR3 length: 15 residues. The CDR3 sequence is CSARSQDRLSEKLFF. CDR3 bases: TGCAGTGCTAGGAGTCAAGATCGTCTCTCCGAAAAACTGTTTTTT.

Remarks on this clonotype: A read error is possible here, since a much larger clone lies one base away. This chain joins TRBV28 and TRBJ1-1; D is ambiguous. With 1 base removed from V and 4 bases from J, the gap between germline ends came to 4 bases. Germline V gene data show CDR1 as MDHEN and CDR2 as SYDVKM. The CDR3 spans 12 residues. CDR3 region: CASSLFVTEAFF. The CDR3 nucleotides read TGTGCCAGCAGTTTATTTGTCACTGAAGCTTTCTTT.

This clonotype is medium-sized (0.01 to 0.1%) in the sample. This sequence joins TRBV10-2 and TRBJ2-7, with TRBD2 matching 9 bases. Trimming at V came to 11 bases and at J to 7 bases, leaving 9 bases not matched to a gene. This CDR3 has 12 amino acids. In germline, CDR1 is WSHSY, CDR2 SAAADI. CDR3 nucleotide sequence: TGCGCCTCCAAGGGTAGCGGGAGAGAGCAGTACTTC. Translated, it gives CASKGSGREQYF.

Worth noting for this clonotype: A much larger clone differs from this one at a single base, so this may be a read error. The V call is TRBV5-1, the J call TRBJ2-2; D not resolved. CDR3 size: 12 residues. Germline loops: CDR1 SGHRS, CDR2 YFSETQ. V lost 4 bases to trimming and J lost 5 bases, with 6 bases between them. The CDR3 loop reads CASSIQTGELFF. CDR3 nucleotide sequence: TGCGCCAGCAGCATCCAAACCGGGGAGCTGTTTTTT.